This T cell receptor (beta chain) was recovered during a study of regulatory T cells in long-lasting Graves disease (dated by TCRdb to about 2021). A note on the overall study: Antithyroid drugs had been taken for less than 3 months by newly diagnosed Graves' disease patients. Persistent Graves' disease patients were compared with newly diagnosed Graves' disease patients by peripheral blood TCR sequencing and RNA sequencing. The study was registered as a clinical trial and conducted in China. A total of roughly 35 samples underwent TCR sequencing, from roughly 13 patients with persistent Graves' disease and about 20 patients with newly diagnosed Graves' disease.

Trimming takes 1 base from V and 9 bases from J, and the germline ends sit 20 bases apart. CDR1 and CDR2, per the germline V gene, are SGHRS and YFSETQ. There are 16 amino acids in the CDR3, from cysteine to phenylalanine inclusive. Left in the record is the CDR3 DNA by itself, 48 bases read in frame from the first base. What the work shows at the level of the full study, not this receptor alone: Patients with persistent disease shared more public clonotypes (about 2,900) than newly diagnosed patients did (around 930). The authors noted that the small sample size was a limitation that may lower accuracy. Peripheral blood alone was examined, since thyroid tissue, which constituted the primary lesion, could not be accessed. Compared with newly diagnosed patients, patients with persistent Graves' disease had lower TCR Shannon entropy and fewer highly expanded clones, which suggests clonal expansion. Only the TCR beta chain was sequenced and analyzed. Preferential use of TRBV28, TRBJ1-2 and TRBJ2-5 was observed in persistent disease, whereas TRBV20-1 and TRBJ2-1 were favored in newly diagnosed disease.

The intended sense of this specimen's time point label: newly diagnosed GD, antithyroid drugs for less than 3 months. For both TCR sequencing and RNA sequencing, RNA was extracted from PBMCs in TRIzol. Graves' disease was diagnosed according to American Thyroid Association guidelines. Patients for the study were recruited at an endocrinology department in Xi'an, China. Each patient gave approximately 10 milliliters of peripheral blood, collected in an EDTA anticoagulant tube. PBMCs were isolated by Ficoll Paque Plus density gradient separation without further T cell sorting. An Agilent 2100 Bioanalyzer and agarose gel were used to check RNA quality, while a NanoDrop 2000 measured RNA concentration. As to this clonotype: What this receptor recognizes is not known. Per-base qualities were not stored, and no clone one base away is much larger.

The library came from multiplex PCR. Sequencing instrument: Illumina HiSeq 4000. CDR3 regions were amplified by Arm-PCR with iRepertoire HTBI primers to construct TCR beta libraries. Before sequencing, the PCR products went through gel purification. Under the source paper's analysis protocol: A total of 60 to 80 TRBV and 14 TRBJ segments were identified across samples and were used for gene usage analysis of CDR3 amino acid clonotypes. Filtered high-quality paired reads were merged into contigs using COPE and FqMerger. BLAST was used to align contigs to IMGT TRBV, TRBD and TRBJ reference genes, and CDR3 was defined according to IMGT. Highly expanded clones were defined as clonotypes with a frequency above 0.1%. Shannon entropy served as the measure of repertoire diversity, while the Gini coefficient captured V-J evenness. A clonotype found in more than one individual was treated as public. The public reads were reprocessed in TCRdb via fastp at Q25 and MiXCR, keeping in-frame beta chains. Entries that share a CDR3 protein sequence are merged under the most common genes and DNA. It is TCRdb's table, rather than the study itself, that gives the V and J calls and clone size. The sample table contains about 530,000 distinct CDR3 sequences; only one count was recorded for about 16% of them. The ten biggest clones cover roughly 25% of the sample.

This sample also appeared in a second study, on T cells in Graves' hyperthyroidism and ophthalmopathy. As the second study states: A patient counted as having stable Graves' hyperthyroidism if no progression to ophthalmopathy occurred over 18 months of follow-up. Hyperthyroidism patients were aged 18 to 65 years and newly diagnosed, with disease duration of less than 2 months. Patients with uncontrolled infections, other autoimmune diseases, pregnancy or lactation were excluded. Diagnoses were based on clinical symptoms, serum thyroxine and TRAb, thyroid ultrasound and orbital computed tomography. For the first round of RT-PCR on the TCR CDR3, the HTBI primer set was used together with the Qiagen OneStep RT-PCR kit. Most expanded thyroid clonotypes (frequency above 0.001) were also detected in blood, suggesting blood repertoires may reflect thyroid immune responses. A model built on a 13 V-J signature distinguished ophthalmopathy from stable hyperthyroidism, reaching roughly 88% sensitivity and around 82% specificity in cross-validation and 80%/75% in testing. In validation, the model predicted progression to ophthalmopathy a median of around 6.5 months before onset, with roughly 71% sensitivity and more than 72% specificity. To identify distinguishing TCR V-J signatures, a discovery cohort of about 100 patients was used, comprising approximately 40 with Graves' ophthalmopathy and around 60 with stable Graves' hyperthyroidism. Prospective prediction of ophthalmopathy was tested in an independent validation cohort of fewer than 20 hyperthyroidism patients and 17 patients who later progressed to ophthalmopathy. The 75 to 100 discovery patients were randomly split 7:3 into training and test sets. The study also compared thyroid tissue and blood T-cell repertoires from roughly 6 Graves' hyperthyroidism patients. After sampling, hyperthyroidism patients received methimazole starting at 30 mg daily, and ophthalmopathy patients received high-dose intravenous methylprednisolone. A second multiplex PCR round built the libraries, followed by size selection and purification. Paired-end sequencing of the libraries was performed with 100 bp reads on an Illumina HiSeq2000. SOAPnuke was used to process the raw data, throwing out any read that contained adapters or uncalled bases, had a mean Phred below 15, or lacked an exact constant-primer or identifier match. COPE v1.2.5 was used to merge the high-quality paired reads, and each unique nucleotide sequence was defined as a clonotype. Clonotypes were aligned to IMGT TRBV, TRBD and TRBJ reference segments using MiTCR v1.1. The analysis was restricted to V-J combinations with a frequency above 0.0001, which together covered roughly 99% of the repertoires. The TCS score was defined as F50 (clonal expansion) divided by E x V (chaos), with BLOSUM62-based TCRdist calculated between CDR3 peptides within each V-J. Welch's t-statistics and random forest reduced fewer than 600 V-J features to under 15, which were used in a naive Bayes classifier (R e1071). Sample size was not statistically predetermined, and blinding of investigators to group allocation was not performed. The paper describes TCR Vbeta CDR3 sequencing of more than 120 peripheral blood samples, made up of about 41 ophthalmopathy patients, approximately 76 hyperthyroidism patients and roughly 17 progressor patients.

The receptor's source is a woman aged 35-65 years with Graves disease. Donor details come from another sample of the same person, matched by shared clones. The receptor chain draws on TRBV5-1 and TRBJ2-1; the D element could tentatively be TRBD1 or TRBD2, as 5 bases agree for each. The starting material was peripheral blood mononuclear cells (PBMCs), obtained at new diagnosis, from a patient treated with antithyroid drugs. The CDR3 reads CASSLQGPELEGEQFF. The bases read TGCGCCAGCAGCTTGCAGGGACCAGAACTAGAGGGTGAGCAGTTCTTC.